This T cell receptor beta chain was found in a study of memory CD4+ T cells and cytomegalovirus serostatus. Study-wide points: The CMV-associated TCR signature appears largely within the CD4+ memory repertoire. Of roughly 180 reported CMV TCRbeta sequences, some 67 were found in memory CD4+ repertoires.

Single viable CD3+CD4+CD8-CD45RO+ cells were sorted as the memory CD4+ T cells. This CDR3 has 13 amino acids. Sequencing used immunoSEQ multiplex PCR; TCRdb keeps in-frame clones, though not all of them. Altogether around 63,000 clones are present, 75% to 80% being singletons, with the ten largest covering roughly 4.7%. A remark on this clone: Its specificity is not known.

The sequence came from an adult in good health and CMV-seropositive. Sequencing input: memory CD4+ T cells from blood. V gene TRBV12-1 combines with J gene TRBJ1-2; the table's TRBD1 call for D was not verified on the DNA. TRBV12-1 is described as a pseudogene. CDR3 sequence: CASTTTGIYGYTF. CDR3 in DNA: TGTGCCAGCACGACGACAGGGATCTATGGCTACACCTTC.